The sequence of this T cell receptor (beta chain) was determined in a study of T and B cells in COVID-19 patients (dated by TCRdb to 2019 to 2021). Background for the entire study: In this study, adaptive immunity was profiled in COVID-19 patients who either had active infection or had recovered, using TRB and IGH repertoire sequencing of peripheral blood. A recovered cohort included more than 15 patients who provided about 20 samples, and most of these patients had mild to moderate COVID-19 treated on an outpatient basis. The recovered cohort had a median age of about 34 years, compared with approximately 70 years in the active-infection cohort. Critical illness requiring mechanical ventilation or ECMO was present in about 65% of the 20 patients in the active-infection cohort. Comorbidities linked to unfavorable COVID-19 outcome were present in nine tenths of the roughly 20 patients in the active-infection cohort. Over 8 million TCR sequences were analysed in a TCR and BCR sequence repository that covered 30 to 45 patients and under 75 time points. A couple of patients were in both the active and recovered cohorts because samples existed from active disease and from after recovery. Repertoire analyses used an age-matched reference group of approximately 40 healthy donors who were negative for COVID-19 antibodies as the comparison. Up to about 10 follow-up blood samples were collected per patient, with some samples spanning different disease stages in the same individual.

Reads for this sample came from an Illumina MiSeq. TRB rearrangements were amplified by multiplex PCR with BIOMED2 TRB-A/B primer pools. Two consecutive PCRs added Illumina-compatible adapters and 7-nucleotide sample barcodes to the amplicons. Phusion HS II polymerase was used for all library PCRs. Amplicons were gel-purified with the NucleoSpin Gel and PCR Clean-up kit, quantified on Qubit, and pooled at 4 to 5 nM. Before Illumina next-generation sequencing, the quality of the amplicon pool was assessed on an Agilent 2100 Bioanalyzer. As for how the authors treated the data: TRB rearrangements were annotated with MiXCR 3.0.8 using the default MiXCR reference library. Non-productive reads and sequences with fewer than 2 reads were excluded, and each unique CDR3 nucleotide sequence counted as one clone. R 3.5.1 was used to calculate clonality, diversity, richness and V-J gene usage. GLIPH2 was used to cluster TCRs based on CDR3 similarity, and OLGA was used to calculate the generation probabilities. Only GLIPH2 clusters containing at least four unique TCR clonotypes present in at least three individuals were kept. The public reads were reprocessed in TCRdb via fastp at Q25 and MiXCR, keeping in-frame beta chains. Each CDR3 protein gets just one entry, which takes the most common genes and DNA from the rows behind it. Here the V and J calls rest on TCRdb's processing, not on the authors' analysis. The sample table lists fewer than 8,500 distinct CDR3 sequences, roughly 28% of them with a count of one. In total, the top ten clones hold 11% of the sample.

Based on the germline V gene, the CDR1 and CDR2 sequences are MNHEY and SVGAGI. The CDR3 runs 15 residues from the cysteine to the phenylalanine. The sequence is cut down to CDR3 DNA, 45 bases in frame from base 1. The germline V end is reduced by 5 bases and the J end by 5 bases; junction bases left unmatched: 7. TRB repertoires were amplified from approximately 250-500 ng of genomic DNA extracted from blood. By sample share, this clonotype is medium-sized (0.01 to 0.1%). This clone's antigen is unknown. It has no much larger one-base neighbor in the sample; base qualities were not kept. Study-wide conclusions, independent of this receptor: The cohort was considered too small to assess HLA contributions to COVID-19 susceptibility or severity. TRB repertoires were found to be highly clonal in active COVID-19, whereas diversity and richness at recovery were found to rise above healthy donor levels. The recovered cohort had approximately 2,500 exclusive TCR clusters, including under 40 low-pGen clusters. Few blood samples were available from mildly ill patients while symptoms were present or from severe cases at early time points. It was stated that prospective validation of the reported TCR clusters was required before the clusters could be put to clinical use. In patients with COVID-19, the usage of TRBV/TRBJ genes was reported to be strongly skewed. Specific T cell subsets (CD4+/Treg/CD8+) and sorted SARS-CoV-2-responsive or tetramer+ T cells had not yet been sequenced, and the corresponding sequencing experiments were ongoing.

The clonotype comes from a human donor with active COVID-19. Sequenced input: blood. In this chain, TRBV6-5 is recombined with TRBJ2-7; TRBD1 lines up with 12 middle nucleotides. The nucleotide sequence is given as TGTGCCAGCAGTACCGGGACAGGGGGCTCGGACGAGCAGTACTTC. Its translation reads: CASSTGTGGSDEQYF.